The 5 T cell receptor beta chains below come from one sample, sequenced in a study of CD8 T cells in Susac syndrome. After extraction with the RNeasy kit, roughly 0.45 to 1 ug of the RNA was reverse transcribed using random hexamers. TCRdb itself ran the immunoSEQ multiplex PCR reads through MiXCR, one entry per CDR3 protein. The sample records 200,000 to 250,000 distinct CDR3 sequences, 95% being singletons. The sequencing sample was made of CD4+ T cells from PBMCs. The receptors originated from a human donor with multiple sclerosis.

The chain couples TRBV7-3 to TRBJ2-1, with D possibly being TRBD1 or TRBD2 (5 bases each). The V gene's germline CDR1 is SGHTA and CDR2 FQGTGA. The CDR3 covers 13 residues. Trimming left V 1 base short and J 7 bases short, with 8 bases between. The DNA for the CDR3 is TGTGCCAGCAGCTTAAGCAGGGAGAATGAGCAGTTCTTC. Its translation: CASSLSRENEQFF. The full variable domain, its missing parts supplied by reference TRBV7-3 and TRBJ2-1, is GAGVSQTPSNKVTEKGKYVELRCDPISGHTALYWYRQSLGQGPEFLIYFQGTGAADDSGLPNDRFFAVRPEGSVSTLKIQRTERGDSAVYLCASSLSRENEQFFGPGTRLTVL.

V is TRBV29-1 and J is TRBJ2-5, with D tentatively TRBD1 (6 bases). This CDR3 has 11 amino acids. V dropped 7 bases and J dropped 5 bases, with 11 bases sitting between them. From germline, CDR1 is SQVTM and CDR2 ANQGSEA. CDR3 sequence: CSAGAAETQYF. DNA for the CDR3: TGCAGCGCAGGGGCGGCTGAGACCCAGTACTTC.

The chain carries TRBV9 and TRBJ2-1; 11 nucleotides line up with TRBD1. The V and J ends lost 2 bases and 4 bases, in that order; junction bases with no gene match: 2. CDR3 length: 15 amino acids. The germline V gene has CDR1 SGDLS and CDR2 YYNGEE. This CDR3 reads CASSVRDRGYNEQFF. CDR3 nucleotide sequence: TGTGCCAGCAGCGTCCGGGACAGGGGGTACAATGAGCAGTTCTTC.

The chain combines TRBV12-3 or TRBV12-4 with TRBJ1-2; a weak D match, TRBD1 (6 bases). The V end lost 5 bases, the J end lost 8 bases, and 18 bases lay between the germline ends. This CDR3 comprises 14 residues. The DNA of the CDR3 is TGTGCCAGCAGTCCACGCAGGGGATTAAAAGGCTACACCTTC. This encodes CASSPRRGLKGYTF.

The chain recombines TRBV9 with TRBJ2-3; 7 bases are a match to TRBD2. Germline CDR1 reads SGDLS; CDR2 reads YYNGEE. Trimming cost V 1 base and J 0 bases; bases outside gene matches: 8. The CDR3 is made up of 17 amino acids. The CDR3 nucleotides read TGTGCCAGCAGCGTAAGAGGAGCGGGGCTTAGCACAGATACGCAGTATTTT. This encodes CASSVRGAGLSTDTQYF.